What follows are 19 T cell receptor beta chains derived from one specimen sequenced in a study of shared clonotypes between healthy human individuals (TCRdb year 2020). CD8 naive samples consisted of CD45RO-negative cells that were positively selected for CCR7, yielding a CD45RA+CCR7+ population without TemRA cells. The library relied on the immunoSEQ multiplex PCR assay. Sourced from immuneACCESS, this table was stored by TCRdb with only in-frame sequences that have V and J called. A share of the clones is absent; for the studies checked, an unresolved V gene accounts for under half, and the remainder has no known explanation. For this sample the table gives some 580,000 clones, of which 95% to 98% were detected only once. The ten biggest clones cover more than 0.3% of the sample. Sequenced sample: naive CD8+ T cells sorted from blood. What this sample's cell subset or site label stands for: CD45RA+CCR7+. These receptors were collected from a man aged 25 to 40 in good health.

The chain joins TRBV6-6 to TRBJ1-2, with a weak D call TRBD1 (6 bases). The CDR3 sequence is 14 residues long. V lost 8 bases and J lost 2, with 15 bases in between. CDR1 is MNHNY, CDR2 SVGAGI, per germline (reference sequence). The CDR3 sequence is CASSYFGQNYGYTF. CDR3 nucleotides: TGTGCCAGCTCCTATTTCGGACAGAACTATGGCTACACCTTC.

The chain carries TRBV13 and TRBJ2-5; TRBD2 aligns across 9 bases. After removal of 5 bases from V and 5 bases from J, the junction contained 12 bases not matched to a gene. CDR3 length: 16 residues. Germline V CDR1 and CDR2: PRHDT, FYEKMQ (reference sequence). The CDR3 reads CASSPTLGTSPETQYF. CDR3 coding DNA: TGTGCCAGCAGCCCCACCCTGGGGACTAGCCCGGAGACCCAGTACTTC.

The V and J genes are TRBV27 and TRBJ2-1; D ambiguous. Germline V CDR1 and CDR2: MNHEY, SMNVEV (reference sequence). V lost 2 bases and J 0 bases, leaving 11 bases between the germline ends. This CDR3 has 16 amino acids. In DNA form, the CDR3 reads TGTGCCAGCAGTTTACATGGGTCCAGCTCCTACAATGAGCAGTTCTTC. It codes for CASSLHGSSSYNEQFF.

The count of this clone is one. As DNA, the CDR3 is TGTGCCAGCAGCTCCCGGGACAGGGACTACAATGAGCAGTTCTTC. Translated, it gives CASSSRDRDYNEQFF. The rearrangement links TRBV9 to TRBJ2-1, with 9 nucleotides matching TRBD1. V lost 4 bases, J lost 3 bases, and 5 bases stayed unmatched. The CDR3 extends over 15 amino acids. Germline CDR1 and CDR2: SGDLS and YYNGEE.

The rearrangement joins TRBV7-2 to TRBJ1-5; D unresolved. Trimming left V 0 bases short and J 0 bases short, with 12 bases between. Germline V gene lookup returns CDR1 SGHTA and CDR2 FQGNSA. The CDR3 has 17 residues. CDR3 sequence: CASSLARLGNSNQPQHF. CDR3 bases: TGTGCCAGCAGCTTAGCTCGTTTGGGAAATAGCAATCAGCCCCAGCATTTT.

The CDR3 DNA reads as TGTGCCAGCAGCTCAGCCGGGACAGGGTCCTACGAGCAGTACTTC. It translates to CASSSAGTGSYEQYF. The V and J genes are TRBV7-6 and TRBJ2-7, with 9 nucleotides matching TRBD1. Per the germline V gene, CDR1 is SGHVS and CDR2 is FNYEAQ. Germline trimming cut 4 bases from V and 1 base from J; bases unmatched to any gene: 5. The CDR3 consists of 15 residues. The variable domain in full, with the rest retrieved from reference TRBV7-6 and TRBJ2-7, is GAGVSQSPRYKVTKRGQDVALRCDPISGHVSLYWYRQALGQGPEFLTYFNYEAQQDKSGLPNDRFSAERPEGSISTLTIQRTEQRDSAMYRCASSSAGTGSYEQYFGPGTRLTVT.

The genes are TRBV28 and TRBJ2-1; the match to TRBD2 covers 8 bases. Germline CDR1 and CDR2: MDHEN and SYDVKM. CDR3 length equals 15 residues. With 5 bases clipped from V and 2 bases from J, the junction kept 5 bases outside the gene matches. The CDR3 DNA is TGTGCCAGCAGTCCCGGACTAGCCCCCTACAATGAGCAGTTCTTC. This encodes CASSPGLAPYNEQFF.

The chain's CDR3 is CASSSLGANYGYTF. The CDR3 DNA reads TGTGCCAGCAGCTCTCTGGGAGCCAACTATGGCTACACCTTC. The rearrangement links TRBV27 to TRBJ1-2; D unclear. V was shortened by 6 bases and J by 2 bases, with 13 bases between the two germline ends. Per the germline V gene, CDR1 is MNHEY and CDR2 is SMNVEV (reference sequence). The CDR3 runs 14 residues.

V usage is TRBV27 and J usage is TRBJ1-2, with 9 bases matching TRBD1. The CDR3 extends over 19 amino acids. Germline-derived CDR1 and CDR2 are MNHEY and SMNVEV (reference sequence). After removal of 6 bases from V and 2 bases from J, the junction contained 19 bases not matched to a gene. Here the CDR3 reads CASSHRTRDRASPNYGYTF. The DNA for the CDR3 is TGTGCCAGCAGCCACCGTACTCGGGACAGGGCCTCCCCAAACTATGGCTACACCTTC.

The rearrangement joins TRBV5-6 to TRBJ2-7; perhaps TRBD1 as D (5 bases). CDR1 and CDR2 from the germline V gene are SGHDT and YYEEEE. This CDR3 spans 14 amino acids. Trimming took off 4 bases at V and 5 bases at J, with 16 bases between the two ends. In nucleotides, the CDR3 is TGTGCCAGCAGCCTCTTACAGGTGTGGCACGAGCAGTACTTC. This translates into CASSLLQVWHEQYF.

The chain is built from TRBV11-2 and TRBJ2-5, with D hard to call. V lost 3 bases and J lost 1, with 18 bases in between. CDR1 and CDR2 from the germline V gene are SGHAT and FQNNGV. The CDR3 extends over 17 amino acids. The CDR3 sequence is CASSFVNRTLSQETQYF. CDR3 nucleotide sequence: TGTGCCAGCAGCTTCGTGAACCGAACGCTAAGCCAAGAGACCCAGTACTTC.

The chain employs TRBV28 and TRBJ2-7; TRBD2 aligns across 7 bases. The V gene end was trimmed by 5 bases and the J gene end by 0 bases; junction bases not matched to a gene: 10. This CDR3 contains 16 residues. Germline V gene sequence: CDR1 MDHEN, CDR2 SYDVKM. The CDR3 DNA is TGTGCCAGCAGTACTCCTAGACTAGCCATCTCCTACGAGCAGTACTTC. Protein sequence: CASSTPRLAISYEQYF.

This clone was detected once. A read error may produce the germline difference seen at one junction end. The rearrangement uses TRBV7-7 and TRBJ2-7; possibly TRBD2 for D (6 bases). Germline loops: CDR1 SSHAT, CDR2 FNYEAQ (reference sequence). The CDR3 is 14 amino acids. Here the CDR3 DNA reads TGTGCTAGCAGCCCCGGAACGGGAGCGTACGAGCAGTACTTC. Its protein is CASSPGTGAYEQYF. The whole variable domain, remainder taken from reference TRBV7-7 and TRBJ2-7, is GAGVSQSPRYKVTKRGQDVTLRCDPISSHATLYWYQQALGQGPEFLTYFNYEAQPDKSGLPSDRFSAERPEGSISTLTIQRTEQRDSAMYRCASSPGTGAYEQYFGPGTRLTVT.

This sequence joins TRBV5-5 and TRBJ2-1; D remains ambiguous. The CDR3 extends over 12 amino acids. The germline gives CDR1 SGHKS, CDR2 YYEKEE (reference sequence). The V end was cut by 3 bases, the J end by 9 bases, with 10 bases between. CDR3 nucleotide sequence: TGTGCCAGCAGCTACGGTACTCGTGAGCAGTTCTTC. Amino acids: CASSYGTREQFF.

The gene calls are TRBV14 and TRBJ2-7, with D hard to call. Germline CDR1 is SGHDN and CDR2 is FVKESK. The CDR3 covers 13 residues. V gave up 4 bases and J gave up 3 bases, with 10 bases separating them. The CDR3 coding sequence is TGTGCCAGCAGCCCTGCGGAAGGCTACGAGCAGTACTTC. It yields the protein CASSPAEGYEQYF.

The gene calls are TRBV27 and TRBJ2-7; the match to TRBD2 covers 9 bases. The CDR3 is 17 residues long. CDR1 MNHEY and CDR2 SMNVEV come from the germline V gene (reference sequence). V lost 4 bases, J lost 2 bases, and 12 bases stayed unmatched. In DNA form, the CDR3 reads TGTGCCAGCAGTTCCCACGACTCTAGCGGGATCCCCTACGAGCAGTACTTC. It specifies CASSSHDSSGIPYEQYF.

The V and J genes are TRBV7-9 and TRBJ2-1, with TRBD2 matching 8 bases. The germline CDR1 and CDR2 sequences are SEHNR and FQNEAQ (reference sequence). There are 14 residues in the CDR3. The V segment lost 6 bases and the J segment 0 bases; nucleotides outside the gene matches: 1. The CDR3 protein is CASRLADSYNEQFF. For the CDR3, the DNA is TGTGCCAGCAGACTAGCGGACTCCTACAATGAGCAGTTCTTC. The full variable domain, in which reference TRBV7-9 and TRBJ2-1 provide the parts outside the CDR3, is DTGVSQNPRHKITKRGQNVTFRCDPISEHNRLYWYRQTLGQGPEFLTYFQNEAQLEKSRLLSDRFSAERPKGSFSTLEIQRTEQGDSAMYLCASRLADSYNEQFFGPGTRLTVL.

This chain uses TRBV7-9 with TRBJ2-3; 11 bases align to TRBD2. With 4 bases clipped from V and 4 bases from J, the junction kept 4 bases outside the gene matches. In germline, CDR1 is SEHNR, CDR2 FQNEAQ (reference sequence). This CDR3 comprises 15 residues. The CDR3 nucleotides are TGTGCCAGCAGCTCAATAGCGGGAGGGTCAGATACGCAGTATTTT. Protein sequence: CASSSIAGGSDTQYF.

This chain connects TRBV27 to TRBJ1-2, with D maybe TRBD1 (6 bases). CDR3 size: 15 residues. V was pared by 3 bases and J by 8 bases, with 19 bases between. Looked up from germline, CDR1 is MNHEY and CDR2 is SMNVEV (reference sequence). The DNA for the CDR3 is TGTGCCAGCAGTTTCCGGGGGGCGGACGGGCGCGGCTACACCTTC. It encodes CASSFRGADGRGYTF.